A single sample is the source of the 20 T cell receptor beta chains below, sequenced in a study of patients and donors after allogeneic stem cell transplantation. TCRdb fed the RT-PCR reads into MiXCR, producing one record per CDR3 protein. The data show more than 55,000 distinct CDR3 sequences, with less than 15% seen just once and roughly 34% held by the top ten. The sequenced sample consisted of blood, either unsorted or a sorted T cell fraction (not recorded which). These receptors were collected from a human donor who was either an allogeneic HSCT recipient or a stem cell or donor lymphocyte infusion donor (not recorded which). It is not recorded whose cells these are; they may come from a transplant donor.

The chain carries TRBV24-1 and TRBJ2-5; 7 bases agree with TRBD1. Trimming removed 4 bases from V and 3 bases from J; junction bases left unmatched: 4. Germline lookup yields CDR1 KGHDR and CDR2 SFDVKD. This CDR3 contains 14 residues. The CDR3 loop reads CATSDPDREETQYF. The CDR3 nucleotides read TGTGCCACCAGTGACCCAGACAGGGAAGAGACCCAGTACTTC.

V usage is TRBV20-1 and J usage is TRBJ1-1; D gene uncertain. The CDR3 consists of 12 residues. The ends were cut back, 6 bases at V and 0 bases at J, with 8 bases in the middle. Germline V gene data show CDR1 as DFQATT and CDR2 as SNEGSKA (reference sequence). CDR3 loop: CSASSMNTEAFF. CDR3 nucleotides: TGCAGTGCAAGCTCGATGAACACTGAAGCTTTCTTT.

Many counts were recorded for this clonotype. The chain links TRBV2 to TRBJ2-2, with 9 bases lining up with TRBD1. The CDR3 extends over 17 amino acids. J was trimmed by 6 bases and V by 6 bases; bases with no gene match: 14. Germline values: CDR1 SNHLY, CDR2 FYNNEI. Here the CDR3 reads CASRPSPGTGNPGELFF. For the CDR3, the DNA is TGTGCCAGCAGACCTAGTCCCGGGACAGGGAATCCCGGGGAGCTGTTTTTT.

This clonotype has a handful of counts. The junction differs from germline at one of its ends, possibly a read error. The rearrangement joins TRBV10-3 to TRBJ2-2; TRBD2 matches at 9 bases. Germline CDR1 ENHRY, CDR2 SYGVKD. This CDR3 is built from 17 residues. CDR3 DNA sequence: TGTGCCATCAGTAAGTCCAGCGGGAGGACGAACACCGGGGAGCTGTTTTTT. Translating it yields CAISKSSGRTNTGELFF.

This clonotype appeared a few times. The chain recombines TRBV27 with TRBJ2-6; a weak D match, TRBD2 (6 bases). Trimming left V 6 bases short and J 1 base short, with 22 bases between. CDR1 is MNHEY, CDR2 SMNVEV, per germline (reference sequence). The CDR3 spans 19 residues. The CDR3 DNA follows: TGTGCCAGCAGCCCTTGGGGTTTAGCGGTAAGGTCTGGGGCCAACGTCCTGACTTTC. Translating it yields CASSPWGLAVRSGANVLTF.

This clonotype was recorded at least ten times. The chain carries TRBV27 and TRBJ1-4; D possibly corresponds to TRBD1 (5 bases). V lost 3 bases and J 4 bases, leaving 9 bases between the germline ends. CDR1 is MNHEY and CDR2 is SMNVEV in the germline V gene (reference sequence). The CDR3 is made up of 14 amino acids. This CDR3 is CASSFQGLNEKLFF. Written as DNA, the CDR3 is TGTGCCAGCAGTTTCCAGGGACTTAATGAAAAACTGTTTTTT.

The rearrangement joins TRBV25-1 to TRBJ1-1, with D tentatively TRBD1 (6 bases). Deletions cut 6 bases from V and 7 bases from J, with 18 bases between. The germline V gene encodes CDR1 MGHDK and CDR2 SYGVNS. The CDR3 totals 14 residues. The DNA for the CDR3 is TGTGCCAGCAGGAAAGGGGGAGGGTGGGGTGAAGCTTTCTTT. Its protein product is CASRKGGGWGEAFF. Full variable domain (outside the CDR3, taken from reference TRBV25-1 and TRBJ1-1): EADIYQTPRYLVIGTGKKITLECSQTMGHDKMYWYQQDPGMELHLIHYSYGVNSTEKGDLSSESTVSRIRTEHFPLTLESARPSHTSQYLCASRKGGGWGEAFFGQGTRLTVV.

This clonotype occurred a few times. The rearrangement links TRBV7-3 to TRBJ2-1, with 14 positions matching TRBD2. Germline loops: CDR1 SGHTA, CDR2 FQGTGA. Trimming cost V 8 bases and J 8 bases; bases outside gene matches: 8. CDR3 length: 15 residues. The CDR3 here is CASSGLAGVGYEQFF. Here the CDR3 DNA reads TGTGCCAGCTCGGGACTAGCGGGAGTAGGTTATGAGCAGTTCTTC.

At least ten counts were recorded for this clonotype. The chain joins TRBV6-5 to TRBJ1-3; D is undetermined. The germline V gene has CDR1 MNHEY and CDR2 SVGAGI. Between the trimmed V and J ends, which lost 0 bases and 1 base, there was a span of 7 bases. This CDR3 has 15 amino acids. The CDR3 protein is CASSYSGFSGNTIYF. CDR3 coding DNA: TGTGCCAGCAGTTACTCGGGGTTTTCTGGAAACACCATATATTTT.

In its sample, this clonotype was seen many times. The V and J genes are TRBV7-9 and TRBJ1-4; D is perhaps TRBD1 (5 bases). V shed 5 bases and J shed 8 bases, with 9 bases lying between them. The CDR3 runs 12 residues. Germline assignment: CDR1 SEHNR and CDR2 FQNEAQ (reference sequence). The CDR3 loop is CASSPGGEKLFF. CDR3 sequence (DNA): TGTGCCAGCAGCCCCGGGGGGGAAAAACTGTTTTTT.

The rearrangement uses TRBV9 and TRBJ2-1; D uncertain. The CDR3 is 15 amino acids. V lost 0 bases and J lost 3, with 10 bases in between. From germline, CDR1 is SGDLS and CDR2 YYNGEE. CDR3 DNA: TGTGCCAGCAGCGTAGAAGTCGTCCTCTACAATGAGCAGTTCTTC. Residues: CASSVEVVLYNEQFF.

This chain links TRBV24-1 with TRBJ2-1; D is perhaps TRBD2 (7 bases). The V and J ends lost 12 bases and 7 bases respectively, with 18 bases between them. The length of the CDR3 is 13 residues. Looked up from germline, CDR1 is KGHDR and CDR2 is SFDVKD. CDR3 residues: CAAVGGAKNEQFF. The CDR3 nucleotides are TGTGCCGCCGTTGGGGGGGCCAAGAATGAGCAGTTCTTC.

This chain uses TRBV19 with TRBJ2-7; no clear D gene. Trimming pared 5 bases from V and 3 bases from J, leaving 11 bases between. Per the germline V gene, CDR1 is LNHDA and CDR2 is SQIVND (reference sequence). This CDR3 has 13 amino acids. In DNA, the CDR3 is TGTGCCAGTAGTGCCAGCTCCTACTACGAGCAGTACTTC. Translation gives CASSASSYYEQYF.

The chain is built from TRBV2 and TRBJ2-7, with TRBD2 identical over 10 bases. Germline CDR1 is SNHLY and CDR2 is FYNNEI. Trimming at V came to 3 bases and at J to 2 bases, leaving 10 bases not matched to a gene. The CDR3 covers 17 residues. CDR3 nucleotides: TGTGCCAGCAGTGATTCTCCTGGACTAGCGGAGACCTACGAGCAGTACTTC. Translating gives CASSDSPGLAETYEQYF.

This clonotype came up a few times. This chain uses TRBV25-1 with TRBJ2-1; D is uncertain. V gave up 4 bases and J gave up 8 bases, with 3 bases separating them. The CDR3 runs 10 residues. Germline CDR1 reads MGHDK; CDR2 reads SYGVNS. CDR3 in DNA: TGTGCCAGCAGTGGTCATGAGCAGTTCTTC. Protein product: CASSGHEQFF.

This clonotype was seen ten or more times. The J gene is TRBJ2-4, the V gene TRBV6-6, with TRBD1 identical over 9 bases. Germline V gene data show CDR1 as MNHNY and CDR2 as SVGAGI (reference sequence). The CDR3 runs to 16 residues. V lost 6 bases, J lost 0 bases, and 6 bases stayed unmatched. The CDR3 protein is CASSRDRVEAKNIQYF. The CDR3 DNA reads TGTGCCAGCAGCCGGGACAGGGTTGAAGCCAAAAACATTCAGTACTTC.

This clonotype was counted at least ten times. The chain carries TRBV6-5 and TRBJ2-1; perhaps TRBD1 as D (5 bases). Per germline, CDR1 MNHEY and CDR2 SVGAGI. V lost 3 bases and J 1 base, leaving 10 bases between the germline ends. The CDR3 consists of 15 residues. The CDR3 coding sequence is TGTGCCAGCAGTTATGATACAGGTTCCTACAATGAGCAGTTCTTC. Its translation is CASSYDTGSYNEQFF.

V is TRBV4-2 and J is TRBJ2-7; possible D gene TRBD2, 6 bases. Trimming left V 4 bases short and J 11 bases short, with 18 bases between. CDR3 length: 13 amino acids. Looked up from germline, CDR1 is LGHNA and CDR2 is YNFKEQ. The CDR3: CASSPEIYGEEYF. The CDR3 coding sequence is TGTGCCAGCAGCCCAGAGATTTATGGGGAGGAGTACTTC.

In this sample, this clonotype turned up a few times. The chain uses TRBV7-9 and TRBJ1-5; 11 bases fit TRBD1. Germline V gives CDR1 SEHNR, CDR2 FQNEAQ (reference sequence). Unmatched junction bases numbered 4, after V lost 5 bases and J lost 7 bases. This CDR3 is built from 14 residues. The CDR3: CASSQDRGHQPQHF. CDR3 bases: TGTGCCAGCAGCCAGGACAGGGGGCACCAGCCCCAGCATTTT.

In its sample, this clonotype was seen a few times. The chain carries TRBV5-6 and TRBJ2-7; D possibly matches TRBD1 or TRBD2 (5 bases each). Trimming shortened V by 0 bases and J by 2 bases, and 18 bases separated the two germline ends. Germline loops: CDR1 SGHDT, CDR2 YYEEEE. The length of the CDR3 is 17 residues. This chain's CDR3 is CASSLVLGDGEPYEQYF. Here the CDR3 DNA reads TGTGCCAGCAGCTTGGTTTTGGGGGACGGTGAACCCTACGAGCAGTACTTC.